The clone carrying this T cell receptor (beta chain) has ten or more counts. Its antigen remains unknown. Construction of the TCRbeta library involved unique molecular identifiers. TCRdb redid the calling of the PCR reads with MiXCR, one entry per CDR3 protein. The sample holds 250,000 or so distinct CDR3 sequences; 20% to 30% are singletons and the top ten take 4.8%. The data derive from a study of T-cell reconstitution after alpha-beta-depleted transplantation in children. Germline V CDR1 and CDR2: MGHDK, SYGVNS. V was clipped by 6 bases and J by 3 bases; unmatched bases: 7. The CDR3 loop spans 15 amino acids. Study-level results: Reportedly, alpha-beta T cells present about two months post-transplant originated from several hundred expanded clones of graft origin. In some patients, recipient T cells and intrathymic progenitors surviving conditioning explained high day-60 diversity. T-cell counts and diversity at one year post-transplant came mainly from newly produced T cells.

This chain links TRBV25-1 with TRBJ2-2, with 7 bases aligning to TRBD1. This clonotype was sampled from a female patient aged 2 to 10 who had a stem cell transplant for congenital amegakaryocytic thrombocytopenia, so the T cells may come from the graft donor. The material was PBMCs, mostly from graft donor cells, obtained 360 days after TCRalphabeta/CD19-depleted stem cell transplant. CDR3: CASRKTGVDTGELFF. As DNA, the CDR3 is TGTGCCAGCAGGAAAACAGGGGTGGACACCGGGGAGCTGTTTTTT.